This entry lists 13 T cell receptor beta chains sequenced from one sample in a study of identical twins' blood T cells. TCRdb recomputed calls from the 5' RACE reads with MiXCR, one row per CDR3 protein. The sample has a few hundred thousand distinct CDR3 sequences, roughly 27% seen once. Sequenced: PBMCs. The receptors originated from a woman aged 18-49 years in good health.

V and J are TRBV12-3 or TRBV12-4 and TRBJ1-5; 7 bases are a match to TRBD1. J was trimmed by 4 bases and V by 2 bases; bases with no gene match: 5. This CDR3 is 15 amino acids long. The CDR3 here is CASSLPPGGNQPQHF. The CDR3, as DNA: TGTGCCAGCAGTTTACCGCCAGGGGGTAATCAGCCCCAGCATTTT.

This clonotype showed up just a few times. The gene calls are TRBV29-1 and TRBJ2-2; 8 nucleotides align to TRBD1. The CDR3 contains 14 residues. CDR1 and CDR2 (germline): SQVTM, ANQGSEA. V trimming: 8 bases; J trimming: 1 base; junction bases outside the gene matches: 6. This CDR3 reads CSSRTGLNTGELFF. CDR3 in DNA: TGCAGCAGTAGGACAGGGCTGAACACCGGGGAGCTGTTTTTT.

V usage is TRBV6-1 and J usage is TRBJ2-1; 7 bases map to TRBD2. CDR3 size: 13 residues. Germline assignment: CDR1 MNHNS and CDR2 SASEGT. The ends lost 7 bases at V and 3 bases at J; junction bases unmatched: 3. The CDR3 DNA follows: TGTGCCAGCAAGAGCGGGGACTACAATGAGCAGTTCTTC. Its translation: CASKSGDYNEQFF.

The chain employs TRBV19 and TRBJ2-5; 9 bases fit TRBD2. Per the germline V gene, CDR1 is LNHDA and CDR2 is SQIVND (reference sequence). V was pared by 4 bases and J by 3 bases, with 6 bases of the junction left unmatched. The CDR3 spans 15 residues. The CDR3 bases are TGTGCCAGTAGTAACCGACTAGCGGAGGAAGAGACCCAGTACTTC. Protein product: CASSNRLAEEETQYF.

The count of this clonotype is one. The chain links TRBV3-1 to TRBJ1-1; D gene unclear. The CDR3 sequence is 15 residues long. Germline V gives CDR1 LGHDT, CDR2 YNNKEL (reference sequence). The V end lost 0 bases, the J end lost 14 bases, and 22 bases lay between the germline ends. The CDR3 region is CASSQEGNLGVGMFF. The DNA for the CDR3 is TGTGCCAGCAGCCAAGAAGGAAACCTGGGAGTGGGGATGTTCTTT.

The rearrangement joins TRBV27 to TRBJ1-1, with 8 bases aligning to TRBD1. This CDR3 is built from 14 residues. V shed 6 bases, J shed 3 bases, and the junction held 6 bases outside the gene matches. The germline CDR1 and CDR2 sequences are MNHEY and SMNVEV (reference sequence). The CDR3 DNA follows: TGTGCCAGCAGCCCGACAGGGGTTTACACTGAAGCTTTCTTT. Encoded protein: CASSPTGVYTEAFF.

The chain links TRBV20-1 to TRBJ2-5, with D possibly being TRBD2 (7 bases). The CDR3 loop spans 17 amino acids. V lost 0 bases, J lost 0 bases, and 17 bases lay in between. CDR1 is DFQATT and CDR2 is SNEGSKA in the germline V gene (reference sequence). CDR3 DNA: TGCAGTGCTAGAGATCTTAAGGGGGGGGGCCACCAAGAGACCCAGTACTTC. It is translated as CSARDLKGGGHQETQYF.

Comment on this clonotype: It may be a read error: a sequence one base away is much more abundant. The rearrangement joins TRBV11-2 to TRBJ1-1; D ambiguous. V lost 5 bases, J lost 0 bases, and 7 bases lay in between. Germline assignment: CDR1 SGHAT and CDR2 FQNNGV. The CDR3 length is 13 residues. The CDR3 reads CASSRRMNTEAFF. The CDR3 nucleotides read TGTGCCAGCAGCCGACGGATGAACACTGAAGCTTTCTTT.

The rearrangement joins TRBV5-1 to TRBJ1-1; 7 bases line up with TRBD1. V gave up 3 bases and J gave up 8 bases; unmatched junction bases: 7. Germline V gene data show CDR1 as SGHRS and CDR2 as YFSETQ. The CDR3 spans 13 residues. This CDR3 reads CASSSRQGQEAFF. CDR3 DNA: TGCGCCAGCAGCTCTAGACAGGGCCAGGAAGCTTTCTTT.

In DNA form, the CDR3 reads TGTGCCAGCAGCTCCACAGAAGGCTACACCGGGGAGCTGTTTTTT. Its protein is CASSSTEGYTGELFF. The J gene is TRBJ2-2, the V gene TRBV7-9; D is undetermined. This CDR3 region has 15 residues. The germline gives CDR1 SEHNR, CDR2 FQNEAQ (reference sequence). Trimming cost V 4 bases and J 3 bases, with 12 bases left between them.

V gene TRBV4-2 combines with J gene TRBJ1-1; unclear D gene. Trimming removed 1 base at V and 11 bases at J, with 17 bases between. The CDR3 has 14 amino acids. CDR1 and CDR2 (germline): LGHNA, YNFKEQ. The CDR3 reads CASSQGGGEVAAFF. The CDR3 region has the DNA TGTGCCAGCAGCCAAGGTGGCGGGGAAGTGGCGGCTTTCTTT.

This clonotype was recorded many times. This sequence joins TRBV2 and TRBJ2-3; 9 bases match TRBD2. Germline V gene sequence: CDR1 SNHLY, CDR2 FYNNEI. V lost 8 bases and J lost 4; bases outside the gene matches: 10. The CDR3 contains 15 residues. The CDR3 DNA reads TGTGCCAGCGTAATTCCGGGACTAGCCTCAGATACGCAGTATTTT. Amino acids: CASVIPGLASDTQYF.

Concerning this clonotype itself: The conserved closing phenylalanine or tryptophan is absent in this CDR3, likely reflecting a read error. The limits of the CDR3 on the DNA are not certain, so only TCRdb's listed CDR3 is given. This CDR3 is CASSLEARNTEASL. This rearrangement joins TRBV5-1 to TRBJ1-1. The germline V gene has CDR1 SGHRS and CDR2 YFSETQ. The CDR3 length is 14 residues, termini included.